Listed here are 22 T cell receptor beta chains from one sample, sequenced in a study of a mutant IDH1 vaccine in newly diagnosed glioma. TCRdb keeps only in-frame clones here, not all; method: immunoSEQ multiplex PCR. The table shows tens of thousands of clones, with about four fifths occurring only once. The time point was: baseline, week 1 (first vaccination visit). Treatment noted: pre-vaccination baseline after standard-of-care therapy. This sample comprised PBMCs, obtained from a glioma patient treated with radiotherapy, temozolomide or both. These receptors were collected from a woman aged 45-65 years with glioma.

The V and J genes are TRBV28 and TRBJ1-1; D is possibly TRBD1 (6 bases). Trimming cost V 6 bases and J 0 bases, with 11 bases left between them. Germline CDR1 and CDR2: MDHEN and SYDVKM. The CDR3 has 14 amino acids. In nucleotides, the CDR3 is TGTGCCAGCAGACCACCAGGGGTGAACACTGAAGCTTTCTTT. Its protein product is CASRPPGVNTEAFF.

The CDR3 protein is CASSLDPGGQPQHF. The CDR3 DNA reads TGTGCCAGCAGCTTGGATCCCGGGGGTCAGCCCCAGCATTTT. The chain links TRBV5-4 to TRBJ1-5; D might be TRBD1 (5 bases). Germline CDR1 and CDR2: SGHNT and YYREEE (reference sequence). V lost 0 bases and J lost 6, with 10 bases in between. This CDR3 is 14 amino acids long. Together with reference TRBV5-4 and TRBJ1-5, the CDR3 gives the full variable domain: ETGVTQSPTHLIKTRGQQVTLRCSSQSGHNTVSWYQQALGQGPQFIFQYYREEENGRGNFPPRFSGLQFPNYSSELNVNALELDDSALYLCASSLDPGGQPQHFGDGTRLSIL.

The chain recombines TRBV6-1 with TRBJ1-5; possible D gene TRBD1, 5 bases. Germline V gene sequence: CDR1 MNHNS, CDR2 SASEGT. The CDR3 has 14 amino acids. Trimming removed 1 base from V and 4 bases from J, with 8 bases in between. The CDR3, as DNA: TGTGCCAGCAGTGAAGGGACAATGAATCAGCCCCAGCATTTT. This translates into CASSEGTMNQPQHF.

V usage is TRBV19 and J usage is TRBJ1-1; the D gene is possibly TRBD1 (5 bases). Deletions cut 6 bases from V and 4 bases from J, with 12 bases between. CDR1 and CDR2 from the germline V gene are LNHDA and SQIVND (reference sequence). This CDR3 contains 13 residues. CDR3 region: CASRGHVGTEAFF. The CDR3 coding sequence is TGTGCCAGTAGAGGACACGTAGGCACTGAAGCTTTCTTT. Full variable domain (missing parts from reference TRBV19 and TRBJ1-1): DGGITQSPKYLFRKEGQNVTLSCEQNLNHDAMYWYRQDPGQGLRLIYYSQIVNDFQKGDIAEGYSVSREKKESFPLTVTSAQKNPTAFYLCASRGHVGTEAFFGQGTRLTVV.

The rearrangement links TRBV5-4 to TRBJ1-2; 11 bases align to TRBD1. Germline V CDR1 and CDR2: SGHNT, YYREEE (reference sequence). Trimming took 4 bases from V and 8 from J; bases not matched to a gene: 4. This CDR3 has 13 residues. The CDR3 DNA reads TGTGCCAGCAGCATGGACAGGGGGCGAGGCTACACCTTC. It encodes CASSMDRGRGYTF.

The V and J genes are TRBV9 and TRBJ2-7, with D perhaps TRBD2 (5 bases). Per germline, CDR1 SGDLS and CDR2 YYNGEE. The CDR3 has 16 residues. V lost 0 bases to trimming and J lost 0 bases, with 13 bases between them. CDR3 loop: CASSVEATRGSYEQYF. CDR3 sequence (DNA): TGTGCCAGCAGCGTAGAGGCCACTAGAGGCTCCTACGAGCAGTACTTC.

J is TRBJ1-5 and V is TRBV2; D is unresolved. The CDR3 covers 12 residues. V shed 6 bases and J shed 5 bases, with 8 bases lying between them. Germline lookup yields CDR1 SNHLY and CDR2 FYNNEI. CDR3: CASRASDQPQHF. DNA for the CDR3: TGTGCCAGCAGGGCCTCGGATCAGCCCCAGCATTTT.

The chain employs TRBV11-3 and TRBJ2-7; the D call may be TRBD1 or TRBD2 (5 bases each). This CDR3 has 13 amino acids. The germline gives CDR1 SGHNT, CDR2 YENEEA. Trimming took off 5 bases at V and 9 bases at J, with 17 bases between the two ends. The CDR3 DNA is TGTGCCAGCAGCCCTGGGTCCGGGACCGCGCAGTACTTC. Translated, it gives CASSPGSGTAQYF.

This chain connects TRBV6-5 to TRBJ1-3; D is ambiguous. Deletions cut 7 bases from V and 4 bases from J, with 8 bases between. Germline values: CDR1 MNHEY, CDR2 SVGAGI. This CDR3 spans 12 amino acids. The CDR3 is CASISTGNTIYF. For the CDR3, the DNA is TGTGCCAGCATCTCGACCGGAAACACCATATATTTT.

In nucleotides, the CDR3 is TGCGCCAGCAGCTTGGGGTCAGGGAATCAAGAGACCCAGTACTTC. It yields the protein CASSLGSGNQETQYF. The chain combines TRBV5-1 with TRBJ2-5; D is possibly TRBD1 (5 bases). The CDR3 extends over 15 amino acids. Germline V CDR1 and CDR2: SGHRS, YFSETQ. Trimming pared 0 bases from V and 2 bases from J, leaving 11 bases between.

The V call is TRBV7-2, the J call TRBJ1-5, with D maybe TRBD1 (5 bases). Trimming removed 1 base from V and 0 bases from J, with 7 bases in between. The CDR3 is 15 residues long. Germline V gives CDR1 SGHTA, CDR2 FQGNSA. The CDR3 DNA is TGTGCCAGCAGCTTAGACAGGTATAGCAATCAGCCCCAGCATTTT. Protein: CASSLDRYSNQPQHF.

In nucleotides, the CDR3 is TGTGCCAGCAGCGGGACAGACACTGAAGCTTTCTTT. Translating gives CASSGTDTEAFF. The gene calls are TRBV6-6 and TRBJ1-1, with TRBD1 matching 7 bases. V shed 6 bases and J 3 bases; nucleotides not matched to a gene: 1. The CDR3 has 12 amino acids. CDR1 is MNHNY and CDR2 is SVGAGI in the germline V gene (reference sequence).

The chain combines TRBV27 with TRBJ1-5; D remains ambiguous. CDR3 length: 14 residues. Germline-derived CDR1 and CDR2 are MNHEY and SMNVEV (reference sequence). Trimming removed 2 bases at V and 0 bases at J, with 5 bases between. CDR3 residues: CASSLEHSNQPQHF. CDR3 in DNA: TGTGCCAGCAGTTTAGAGCATAGCAATCAGCCCCAGCATTTT.

CDR3 region: CASSLRENYGYTF. The CDR3 coding sequence is TGTGCCAGCAGTTTAAGAGAAAACTATGGCTACACCTTC. This rearrangement joins TRBV28 to TRBJ1-2, with D uncertain. V lost 2 bases and J lost 2, with 6 bases in between. The CDR3 is made up of 13 amino acids. Germline CDR1 and CDR2: MDHEN and SYDVKM.

The chain combines TRBV10-3 with TRBJ2-5; TRBD2 matches at 11 bases. The CDR3 has 14 amino acids. Losses at the gene ends were 8 bases for V and 3 bases for J; bases not matched to a gene: 5. Germline V gives CDR1 ENHRY, CDR2 SYGVKD. For the CDR3, the DNA is TGTGCCATCCGGTCGACTAGCGGGGAAGAGACCCAGTACTTC. As protein: CAIRSTSGEETQYF.

The rearrangement uses TRBV5-1 and TRBJ2-7, with D perhaps matching TRBD1 or TRBD2 (5 bases each). The CDR3 covers 13 residues. Between the trimmed V and J ends, which lost 4 bases and 7 bases, there was a span of 15 bases. Looked up from germline, CDR1 is SGHRS and CDR2 is YFSETQ. The CDR3 region is CASSLGPPREQYF. As DNA, the CDR3 is TGCGCCAGCAGCCTGGGACCGCCTAGGGAGCAGTACTTC.

This chain joins TRBV11-2 and TRBJ2-7, with 13 bases aligning to TRBD2. CDR1 and CDR2 from the germline V gene are SGHAT and FQNNGV. The CDR3 has 16 amino acids. V was clipped by 7 bases and J by 5 bases; unmatched bases: 11. The CDR3 sequence is CASIRTSGGAVNEQYF. The CDR3 nucleotides are TGTGCCAGCATCAGGACTAGCGGGGGCGCGGTGAACGAGCAGTACTTC.

V is TRBV14 and J is TRBJ2-1, with 12 nucleotides matching TRBD1. V gave up 1 base and J gave up 10 bases; unmatched junction bases: 8. CDR3 length equals 16 residues. Germline CDR1 SGHDN, CDR2 FVKESK. The CDR3 DNA reads as TGTGCCAGCAGCCAAGCCGGGACAGGGGGCCGGACCGAGCAGTTCTTC. This encodes CASSQAGTGGRTEQFF.

Comments on this clone: This CDR3 is also generated by other DNA sequences in the sample. V is TRBV9 and J is TRBJ2-2; D gene ambiguous. Germline assignment: CDR1 SGDLS and CDR2 YYNGEE. There are 13 residues in the CDR3. The V end lost 0 bases, the J end lost 1 base, and 1 base lay between the germline ends. CDR3 amino acids: CASSVGNTGELFF. For the CDR3, the DNA is TGTGCCAGCAGCGTAGGGAACACCGGGGAGCTGTTTTTT.

This chain links TRBV6-5 with TRBJ2-3, with D perhaps TRBD1 (6 bases). The V end lost 0 bases, the J end lost 5 bases, and 6 bases lay between the germline ends. Germline V CDR1 and CDR2: MNHEY, SVGAGI. The CDR3 is 13 residues long. The CDR3 loop is CASSYSRGDTQYF. CDR3 DNA sequence: TGTGCCAGCAGTTACTCCAGGGGAGATACGCAGTATTTT.

The CDR3 spells CASSEQGGADTQYF. Here the CDR3 DNA reads TGTGCCAGCAGTGAACAGGGTGGGGCAGATACGCAGTATTTT. The chain links TRBV6-1 to TRBJ2-3; tentative D call: TRBD1 (5 bases). There are 14 residues in the CDR3. The germline V gene encodes CDR1 MNHNS and CDR2 SASEGT. With 2 bases removed from V and 4 bases from J, the gap between germline ends came to 10 bases.

This clone was detected only a few times. The chain uses TRBV5-1 and TRBJ1-5, with TRBD1 matching over 8 bases. The CDR3 length is 15 residues. V lost 0 bases, J lost 7 bases, and 6 bases stayed unmatched. Germline V lookup: CDR1 SGHRS, CDR2 YFSETQ. The CDR3 DNA is TGCGCCAGCAGCTTGGAGGGACAGGTCTACCAGCCCCAGCATTTT. It yields the protein CASSLEGQVYQPQHF.